This T cell receptor beta chain was obtained from a study of cytomegalovirus exposure and HLA in healthy donors. From germline, CDR1 is SGHRS and CDR2 YFSETQ. V trimming: 4 bases; J trimming: 3 bases; junction bases outside the gene matches: 1. The CDR3 totals 12 residues. PCR employed 60 Vbeta and 13 Jbeta primers. Method: immunoSEQ multiplex PCR; TCRdb's copy keeps in-frame clones and lacks some. The sample includes 150,000 to 200,000 clones, roughly four fifths seen only once; the top ten take approximately 1%. The receptor comes from a woman aged 40 to 50 in good health and CMV-seronegative. The chain is built from TRBV5-1 and TRBJ2-7, with 7 nucleotides matching TRBD1. Sequenced input: PBMCs. CDR3 in amino acids: CASSRDSYEQYF. CDR3 sequence (DNA): TGCGCCAGCAGCAGGGACAGCTACGAGCAGTACTTC.